These T cell receptor beta chains were read from a single sample in a study of blood T cells in healthy people across ages. One entry per CDR3 protein, called by TCRdb with MiXCR from the 5' RACE reads. Found here are 1.5 million to 2 million distinct CDR3 sequences, about 28% of them singletons; the top ten hold approximately 7.7%. Sequencing used blood. Receptors originate from a woman younger than 45 in good health. Each CDR3 is given with its conserved first and last residue. The D gene is left open where the match is weak. Clone size is given for some rows only: seen once, a few or many times, or a class if the clone is expanded.

J gene	clone size	V gene	D gene	CDR3 DNA	CDR3 protein
TRBJ2-5	few	TRBV15	TRBD1	TGTGCCACCAGCAGAGATACAGGGGGCGAAGAGACCCAGTACTTC	CATSRDTGGEETQYF
TRBJ2-7	NA	TRBV18	NA	TGTGCCAGCTCGACAACGCCCAATACCTACGAGCAGTACTTC	CASSTTPNTYEQYF
TRBJ2-3	NA	TRBV20-1	NA	TGCAGTGCTGAGTCTTGGAGCACAGATACGCAGTATTTT	CSAESWSTDTQYF
TRBJ1-2	NA	TRBV12-3/TRBV12-4	NA	TGTGCCAGCAGTGGACCCCTCCATGGCTACACCTTC	CASSGPLHGYTF
TRBJ2-7	many	TRBV20-1	NA	TGCAGTGCTGATCCGGCGGGAAATCCTTCCTACGAGCAGTACTTC	CSADPAGNPSYEQYF
TRBJ2-5	NA	TRBV12-3/TRBV12-4	NA	TGTGCCAGCAGTTTGGGGGTTGGAGGCATGGAGACCCAGTACTTC	CASSLGVGGMETQYF
TRBJ2-7	NA	TRBV7-9	NA	TGTGCCAGCAGCTACCCGGGACCGGGGGTCGAGCAGTACTTC	CASSYPGPGVEQYF
TRBJ2-1	NA	TRBV3-1	NA	TGTGCCAGCAACCAAGGGTCCGAGCAGTTCTTC	CASNQGSEQFF
TRBJ2-2	NA	TRBV20-1	NA	TGCAGTGCTCTTCAGGGGAGAGGGACCGGGGAGCTGTTTTTT	CSALQGRGTGELFF
TRBJ2-7	NA	TRBV5-1	TRBD2	TGCGCCAGCAGCTTGAGCTGGCGGGGGGCCTACAATGAGCAGTACTTC	CASSLSWRGAYNEQYF
TRBJ1-5	few	TRBV7-2	NA	TGTGCCAGCAGCTCCAGGGGCTGGCAGCCCCAGCATTTT	CASSSRGWQPQHF
TRBJ2-7	NA	TRBV6-2/TRBV6-3	NA	TGTGCCAGCCACGAGCCGACGGCCTACGAGCAGTACTTC	CASHEPTAYEQYF
TRBJ2-7	NA	TRBV10-3	TRBD1	TGTGCCGTTTCCGGGACAGGCTACGAGCAGTACTTC	CAVSGTGYEQYF
TRBJ2-3	few	TRBV6-1	TRBD1	TGTGCCAGCAGTCAATTGACAGGGGGAGATACGCAGTATTTT	CASSQLTGGDTQYF
TRBJ2-5	NA	TRBV5-4	TRBD1	TGTGCCAGCAGCTACCCAGACAGGGACGCACAAGAGACCCAGTACTTC	CASSYPDRDAQETQYF
TRBJ2-7	few	TRBV25-1	NA	TGTGCCAGCAGGGCCGTTGAGGGCTACGAGCAGTACTTC	CASRAVEGYEQYF
TRBJ2-1	many	TRBV7-7	NA	TGTGCCAGCAGCTTCGGCCCCCCCCCTAGTGAGCAGTTCTTC	CASSFGPPPSEQFF
TRBJ2-3	few	TRBV2	TRBD2	TGTGCCAGCAGTGAAGCGCTTCCTCAACTAGCGGGGGGGAGGAATACGCAGTATTTT	CASSEALPQLAGGRNTQYF
TRBJ2-7	many	TRBV2	NA	TGTGCCAGCAGGAGGGACTTTGGGGGCGAGCAGTACTTC	CASRRDFGGEQYF
TRBJ2-7	many	TRBV12-3/TRBV12-4	NA	TGTGCCAGCAGTTTAAGGAACGAGCAGTACTTC	CASSLRNEQYF
TRBJ1-2	NA	TRBV20-1	NA	TGCAGGGCCCTACGGGGGCAGTATGGCTACACCTTC	CRALRGQYGYTF
TRBJ2-1	few	TRBV7-2	NA	TGTGCCAGCAGCACGGGCGCACCGGCGGGTGAGCAGTTCTTC	CASSTGAPAGEQFF
TRBJ1-5	NA	TRBV12-3/TRBV12-4	TRBD1	TGTGCCAGCAGCGACAGGGAGGGGAGCAATCAGCCCCAGCATTTT	CASSDREGSNQPQHF
TRBJ1-6	few	TRBV4-1	NA	TGCGCCAGCAGCCAACGACGGGAGTCACCCCTCCACTTT	CASSQRRESPLHF
TRBJ2-1	NA	TRBV14	NA	TGTGCCAGCAGCCAAGATCTTACTTCACACTTAGATGAGCAGTTCTTC	CASSQDLTSHLDEQFF
TRBJ2-3	few	TRBV7-6	NA	TGTGCCAGCAGCTCGTTCTCGACCTCCACAGATACGCAGTATTTT	CASSSFSTSTDTQYF
TRBJ2-3	NA	TRBV24-1	NA	TGTGCCACCAGTCCAGGGGTCCCGGATACGCAGTATTTT	CATSPGVPDTQYF
TRBJ2-4	NA	TRBV11-3	TRBD2	TGTGCCAGCAGCTTGCCGGGACTAGCCGATGAGCAGTACTTC	CASSLPGLADEQYF
TRBJ2-7	few	TRBV12-3/TRBV12-4	TRBD2	TGTGCCAGCAGTTCGGGACTAGCGGGCCTCTCCTACGAGCAGTACTTC	CASSSGLAGLSYEQYF
TRBJ2-1	NA	TRBV4-1	TRBD1	TGCGCCAGCAGCCAACACACGGGGACAGGGACCTACAATGAGCAGTTCTTC	CASSQHTGTGTYNEQFF
TRBJ2-5	few	TRBV9	TRBD1	TGTGCCAGCACCCGACAGGGGGATCGTAGGGAGACCCAGTACTTC	CASTRQGDRRETQYF
TRBJ2-6	many	TRBV4-1	NA	TGCGCCAGCAGCCAAGATGGCAGGGCAGCTGGGGCCAACGTCCTGACTTTC	CASSQDGRAAGANVLTF
TRBJ2-1	many	TRBV15	NA	TGTGCCACCAGCGGTGGTTTTTGGGATGAGCAGTTCTTC	CATSGGFWDEQFF
TRBJ2-1	many	TRBV4-1	NA	TGCGCCAGCAGCCTCCGGCCAGCGAATAACAATGAGCAGTTCTTC	CASSLRPANNNEQFF
TRBJ1-4	NA	TRBV14	NA	TGTGCCAGCAGCCAAGACAGGCTCGAACTGTTTTTT	CASSQDRLELFF
TRBJ2-3	few	TRBV7-3	NA	TGTGCCAGCGGGGGGGCCGATCGAGATACGCAGTATTTT	CASGGADRDTQYF
TRBJ2-4	NA	TRBV7-3	TRBD2	TGTGCCAGCAGCTTACTCCGGACTAGCGGCGGAAGGCAAGAGATCCAGTACTTC	CASSLLRTSGGRQEIQYF
TRBJ2-3	NA	TRBV7-2	NA	TGTGCCAGCAGCCCAGGTGGAGCCGCCGAAGATACGCAGTATTTT	CASSPGGAAEDTQYF
TRBJ1-2	once	TRBV7-9	TRBD1	TGTGCCAGCAGCTTAAGGGACAGCAACTACACCTTC	CASSLRDSNYTF
TRBJ1-2	NA	TRBV12-3/TRBV12-4	TRBD1	TGTGCCCGCAGTAACCGACAGGGCGATGGCTACACCTTC	CARSNRQGDGYTF
TRBJ2-2	few	TRBV20-1	NA	TGCAGTGCTAGAGGACGCTTCAACGGGGAGCTGTTTTTT	CSARGRFNGELFF
TRBJ1-5	NA	TRBV12-3/TRBV12-4	NA	TGTGCCAGCAACCGAAACAGGAATCAGCCCCAGCATTTT	CASNRNRNQPQHF
TRBJ1-6	few	TRBV4-1	TRBD1	TGCGCCAGCAGCGGGTGGGACAGGGATAATTCACCCCTCCACTTT	CASSGWDRDNSPLHF
TRBJ1-2	NA	TRBV14	NA	TGTGCCAGCAGCCAATGGGATGGCTACACCTTC	CASSQWDGYTF
TRBJ1-2	NA	TRBV7-2	NA	TGTGCCAGCAGCTTGGTTGGGACGGCTCCCTATGGCTACACCTTC	CASSLVGTAPYGYTF
TRBJ2-7	NA	TRBV5-5	TRBD2	TGTGCCAGCAGTCTCGGTTGGGAGGGCGAGCAGTACTTC	CASSLGWEGEQYF
TRBJ2-3	NA	TRBV12-3/TRBV12-4	TRBD2	TGTGCCAGCAGTTTAGCAGCTCTAGCGGGGGGCCTTACAGATACGCAGTATTTT	CASSLAALAGGLTDTQYF
TRBJ2-1	few	TRBV6-5	TRBD2	TGTGCCAGCAGTTACTCGGTTAGCGGGGGGGCAAGTGAGCAGTTCTTC	CASSYSVSGGASEQFF
TRBJ2-7	NA	TRBV9	TRBD2	TGTGCCAGCAGCGTAGGCGGGACTACTCAATACGAGCAGTACTTC	CASSVGGTTQYEQYF
TRBJ2-1	NA	TRBV12-3/TRBV12-4	NA	TGTGCCAGCAATAGGTACCGGGACGTATACTACAATGAGCAGTTCTTC	CASNRYRDVYYNEQFF
TRBJ2-1	many	TRBV29-1	NA	TGCAGCGGGCACTACAATGAGCAGTTCTTC	CSGHYNEQFF
TRBJ1-6	few	TRBV27	TRBD1	TGTGCCAGCAGTTTATCGGGGCAGGGGGCCTCCTATAATTCACCCCTCCACTTT	CASSLSGQGASYNSPLHF